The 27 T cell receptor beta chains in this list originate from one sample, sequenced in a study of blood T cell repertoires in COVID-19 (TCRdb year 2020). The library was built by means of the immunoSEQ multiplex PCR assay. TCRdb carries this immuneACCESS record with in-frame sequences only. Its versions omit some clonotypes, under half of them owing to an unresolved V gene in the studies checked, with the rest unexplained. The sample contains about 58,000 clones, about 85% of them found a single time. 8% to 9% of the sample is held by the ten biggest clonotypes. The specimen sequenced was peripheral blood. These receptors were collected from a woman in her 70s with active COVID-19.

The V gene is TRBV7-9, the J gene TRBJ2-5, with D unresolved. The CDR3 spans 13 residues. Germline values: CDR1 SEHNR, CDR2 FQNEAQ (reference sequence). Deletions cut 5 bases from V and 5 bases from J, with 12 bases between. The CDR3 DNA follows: TGTGCCAGCAGCGGTCCCGTTCGGGAGACCCAGTACTTC. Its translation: CASSGPVRETQYF. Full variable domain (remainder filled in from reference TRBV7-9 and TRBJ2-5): DTGVSQNPRHKITKRGQNVTFRCDPISEHNRLYWYRQTLGQGPEFLTYFQNEAQLEKSRLLSDRFSAERPKGSFSTLEIQRTEQGDSAMYLCASSGPVRETQYFGPGTRLLVL.

CDR3 region: CASSLLGGTSNSYEQYF. The CDR3, as DNA: TGTGCCAGCAGCTTATTAGGAGGGACTAGTAATTCCTACGAGCAGTACTTC. The chain joins TRBV7-2 to TRBJ2-7, with 8 nucleotides matching TRBD2. The CDR3 is 17 residues long. From germline, CDR1 is SGHTA and CDR2 FQGNSA. J lost 1 base, V lost 2 bases, and 10 bases had no gene match.

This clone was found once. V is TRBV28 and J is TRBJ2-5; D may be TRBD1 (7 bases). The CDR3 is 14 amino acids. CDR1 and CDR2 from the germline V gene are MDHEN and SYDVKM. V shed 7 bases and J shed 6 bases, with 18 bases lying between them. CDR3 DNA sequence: TGTGCCAGCACCACCCCAGGGGGAGGAAAGACCCAGTACTTC. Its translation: CASTTPGGGKTQYF.

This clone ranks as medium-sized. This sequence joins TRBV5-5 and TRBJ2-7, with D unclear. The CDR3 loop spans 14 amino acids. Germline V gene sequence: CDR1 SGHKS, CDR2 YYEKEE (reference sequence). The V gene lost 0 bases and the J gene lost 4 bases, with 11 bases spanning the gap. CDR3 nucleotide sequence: TGTGCCAGCAGCTTGGTGGCCGCGGATTACGAGCAGTACTTC. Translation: CASSLVAADYEQYF.

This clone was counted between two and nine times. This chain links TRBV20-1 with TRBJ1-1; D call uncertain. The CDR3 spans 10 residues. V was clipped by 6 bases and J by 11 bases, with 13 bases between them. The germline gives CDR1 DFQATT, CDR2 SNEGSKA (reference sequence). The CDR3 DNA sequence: TGCAGTGCCCACTTCTCCTTGGCTTTCTTT. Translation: CSAHFSLAFF.

The CDR3, as DNA: TGCGCCAGCAGCCCGCTAGCGGGAGCCCTCCTCGAGCAGTACTTC. It yields the protein CASSPLAGALLEQYF. The chain uses TRBV5-1 and TRBJ2-7, with TRBD2 matching over 10 bases. CDR1 is SGHRS and CDR2 is YFSETQ in the germline V gene. Trimming took 4 bases from V and 6 from J; bases not matched to a gene: 10. The CDR3 length is 15 residues.

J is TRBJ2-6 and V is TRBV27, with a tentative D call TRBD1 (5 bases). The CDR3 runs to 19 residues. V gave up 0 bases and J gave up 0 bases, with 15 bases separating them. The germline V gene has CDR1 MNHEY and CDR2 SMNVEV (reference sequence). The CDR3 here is CASSLSTPGLISGANVLTF. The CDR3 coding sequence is TGTGCCAGCAGTTTATCAACCCCAGGGTTAATCTCTGGGGCCAACGTCCTGACTTTC.

The CDR3 DNA sequence: TGTGCCAGCAGCTTAGCCGGGAGAAGGCAGGACTATGGCTACACCTTC. This translates into CASSLAGRRQDYGYTF. This chain connects TRBV7-9 to TRBJ1-2; D is unresolved. The CDR3 runs 16 residues. V was pared by 0 bases and J by 3 bases, with 14 bases between. Germline lookup yields CDR1 SEHNR and CDR2 FQNEAQ (reference sequence).

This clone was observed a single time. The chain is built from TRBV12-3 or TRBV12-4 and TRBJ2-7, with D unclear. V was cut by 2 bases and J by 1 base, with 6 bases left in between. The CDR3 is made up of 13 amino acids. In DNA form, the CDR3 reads TGTGCCAGCAGTTTAATCGGGTCCTACGAGCAGTACTTC. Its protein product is CASSLIGSYEQYF.

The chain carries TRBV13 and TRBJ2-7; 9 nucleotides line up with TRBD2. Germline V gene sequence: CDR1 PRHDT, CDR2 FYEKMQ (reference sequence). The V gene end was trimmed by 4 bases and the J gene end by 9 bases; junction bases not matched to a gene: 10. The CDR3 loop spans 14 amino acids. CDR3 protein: CASSSREGPRRQYF. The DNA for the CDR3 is TGTGCCAGCAGCTCGCGGGAGGGCCCTCGTCGGCAGTACTTC.

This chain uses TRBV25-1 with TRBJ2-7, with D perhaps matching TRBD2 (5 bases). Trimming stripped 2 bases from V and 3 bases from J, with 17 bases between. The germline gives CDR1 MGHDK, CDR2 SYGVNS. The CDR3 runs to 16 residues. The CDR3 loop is CASSEGVRGRGYEQYF. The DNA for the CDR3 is TGTGCCAGCAGTGAAGGGGTCCGGGGAAGAGGCTACGAGCAGTACTTC.

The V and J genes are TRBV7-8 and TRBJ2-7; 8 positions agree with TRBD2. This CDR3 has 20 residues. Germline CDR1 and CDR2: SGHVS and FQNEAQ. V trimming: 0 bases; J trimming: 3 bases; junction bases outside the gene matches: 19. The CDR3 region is CASSLAGGSGIRGKRYEQYF. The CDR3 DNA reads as TGTGCCAGCAGCTTAGCGGGAGGTAGCGGGATCAGGGGAAAGCGCTACGAGCAGTACTTC.

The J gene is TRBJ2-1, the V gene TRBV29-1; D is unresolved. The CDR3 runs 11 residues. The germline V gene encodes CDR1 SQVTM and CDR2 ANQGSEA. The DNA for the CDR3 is TGCAGTGTGCTCAGCTACAATGAGCAGTTCTTC. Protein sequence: CSVLSYNEQFF.

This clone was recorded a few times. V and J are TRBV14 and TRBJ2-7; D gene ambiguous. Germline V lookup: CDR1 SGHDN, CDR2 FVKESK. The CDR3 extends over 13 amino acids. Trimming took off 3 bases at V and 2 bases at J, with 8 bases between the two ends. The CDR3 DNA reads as TGTGCCAGCAGCCACTCCTCTACCTACGAGCAGTACTTC. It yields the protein CASSHSSTYEQYF. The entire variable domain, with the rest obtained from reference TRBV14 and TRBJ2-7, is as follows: EAGVTQFPSHSVIEKGQTVTLRCDPISGHDNLYWYRRVMGKEIKFLLHFVKESKQDESGMPNNRFLAERTGGTYSTLKVQPAELEDSGVYFCASSHSSTYEQYFGPGTRLTVT.

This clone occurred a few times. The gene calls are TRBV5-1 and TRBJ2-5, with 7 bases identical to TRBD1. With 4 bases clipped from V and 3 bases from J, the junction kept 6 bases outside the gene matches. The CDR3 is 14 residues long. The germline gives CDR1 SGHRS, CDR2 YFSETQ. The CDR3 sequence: CASSPGQSEETQYF. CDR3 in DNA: TGCGCCAGCAGCCCGGGACAGTCTGAAGAGACCCAGTACTTC. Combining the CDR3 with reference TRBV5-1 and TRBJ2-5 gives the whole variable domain KAGVTQTPRYLIKTRGQQVTLSCSPISGHRSVSWYQQTPGQGLQFLFEYFSETQRNKGNFPGRFSGRQFSNSRSEMNVSTLELGDSALYLCASSPGQSEETQYFGPGTRLLVL.

The CDR3 protein is CASSPDRVSSGRIYEQYF. The CDR3 DNA is TGTGCCAGCAGTCCGGACAGGGTGTCTAGCGGGAGGATTTACGAGCAGTACTTC. The V gene is TRBV27, the J gene TRBJ2-7, with 11 bases aligning to TRBD2. CDR3 length: 18 amino acids. Trimming cost V 5 bases and J 4 bases; bases outside gene matches: 16. Germline CDR1 and CDR2: MNHEY and SMNVEV (reference sequence).

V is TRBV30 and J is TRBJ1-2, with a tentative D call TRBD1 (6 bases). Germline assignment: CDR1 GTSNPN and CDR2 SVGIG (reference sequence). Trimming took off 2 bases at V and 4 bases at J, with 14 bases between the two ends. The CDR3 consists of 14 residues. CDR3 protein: CAWSKGQGRYGYTF. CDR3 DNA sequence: TGTGCCTGGAGTAAGGGCCAGGGGCGCTATGGCTACACCTTC.

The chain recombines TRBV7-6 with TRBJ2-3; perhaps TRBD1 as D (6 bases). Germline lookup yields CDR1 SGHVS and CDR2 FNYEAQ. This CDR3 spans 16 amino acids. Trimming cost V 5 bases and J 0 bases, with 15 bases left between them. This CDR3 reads CASSRKQGPSTDTQYF. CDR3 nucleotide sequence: TGTGCCAGCAGCAGAAAACAGGGCCCAAGCACAGATACGCAGTATTTT.

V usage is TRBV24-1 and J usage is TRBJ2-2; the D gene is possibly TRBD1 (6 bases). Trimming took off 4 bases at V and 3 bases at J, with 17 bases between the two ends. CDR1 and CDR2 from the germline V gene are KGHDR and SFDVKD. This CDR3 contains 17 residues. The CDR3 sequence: CATSEDTGLGDTGELFF. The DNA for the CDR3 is TGTGCCACCAGTGAAGACACAGGGCTCGGGGACACCGGGGAGCTGTTTTTT.

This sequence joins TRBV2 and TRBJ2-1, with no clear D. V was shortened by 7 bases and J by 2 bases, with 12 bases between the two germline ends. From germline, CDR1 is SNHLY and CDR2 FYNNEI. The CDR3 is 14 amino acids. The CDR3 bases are TGTGCCAGCAAGATTGACTTAACCTACAATGAGCAGTTCTTC. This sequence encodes CASKIDLTYNEQFF.

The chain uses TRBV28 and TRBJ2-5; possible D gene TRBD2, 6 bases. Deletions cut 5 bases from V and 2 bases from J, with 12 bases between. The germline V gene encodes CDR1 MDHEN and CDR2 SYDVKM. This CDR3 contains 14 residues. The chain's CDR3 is CASSVGGSQETQYF. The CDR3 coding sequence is TGTGCCAGCAGTGTCGGGGGAAGTCAAGAGACCCAGTACTTC.

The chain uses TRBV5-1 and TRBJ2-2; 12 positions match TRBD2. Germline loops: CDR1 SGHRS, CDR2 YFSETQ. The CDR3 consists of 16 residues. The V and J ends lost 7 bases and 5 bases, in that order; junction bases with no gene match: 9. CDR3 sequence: CASHPGLAGLTGELFF. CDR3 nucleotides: TGCGCCAGCCACCCGGGACTAGCGGGTCTTACCGGGGAGCTGTTTTTT.

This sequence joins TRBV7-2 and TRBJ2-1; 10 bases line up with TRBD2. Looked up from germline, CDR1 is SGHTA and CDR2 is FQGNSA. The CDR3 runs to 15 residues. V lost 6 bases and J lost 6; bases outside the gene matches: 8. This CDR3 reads CASRLAGVGSNEQFF. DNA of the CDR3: TGTGCCAGCAGGCTAGCGGGAGTAGGGTCCAATGAGCAGTTCTTC.

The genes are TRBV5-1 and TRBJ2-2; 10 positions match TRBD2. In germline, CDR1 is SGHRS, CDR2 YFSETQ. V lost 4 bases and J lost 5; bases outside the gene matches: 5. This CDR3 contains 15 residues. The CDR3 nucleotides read TGCGCCAGCAGCCAGCTAGCGGGAGAGACCGGGGAGCTGTTTTTT. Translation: CASSQLAGETGELFF.

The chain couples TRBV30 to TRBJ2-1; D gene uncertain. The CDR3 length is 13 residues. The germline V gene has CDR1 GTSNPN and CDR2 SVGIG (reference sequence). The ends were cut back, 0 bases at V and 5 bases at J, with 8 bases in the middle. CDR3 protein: CAWSVLADNEQFF. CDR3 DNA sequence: TGTGCCTGGAGTGTATTGGCAGACAATGAGCAGTTCTTC. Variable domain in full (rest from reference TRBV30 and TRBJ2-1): SQTIHQWPATLVQPVGSPLSLECTVEGTSNPNLYWYRQAAGRGLQLLFYSVGIGQISSEVPQNLSASRPQDRQFILSSKKLLLSDSGFYLCAWSVLADNEQFFGPGTRLTVL.

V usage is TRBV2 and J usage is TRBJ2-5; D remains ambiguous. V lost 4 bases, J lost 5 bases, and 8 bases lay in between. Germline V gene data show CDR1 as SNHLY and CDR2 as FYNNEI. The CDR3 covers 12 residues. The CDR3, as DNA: TGTGCCAGCAGTGCAGCTCTGGAGACCCAGTACTTC. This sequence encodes CASSAALETQYF.

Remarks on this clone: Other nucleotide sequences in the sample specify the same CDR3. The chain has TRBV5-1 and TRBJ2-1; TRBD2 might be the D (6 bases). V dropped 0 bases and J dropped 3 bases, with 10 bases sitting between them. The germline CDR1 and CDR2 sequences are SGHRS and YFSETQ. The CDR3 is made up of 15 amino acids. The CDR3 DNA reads TGCGCCAGCAGCTTGGTTGGCGGGGTCTACAATGAGCAGTTCTTC. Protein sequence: CASSLVGGVYNEQFF.